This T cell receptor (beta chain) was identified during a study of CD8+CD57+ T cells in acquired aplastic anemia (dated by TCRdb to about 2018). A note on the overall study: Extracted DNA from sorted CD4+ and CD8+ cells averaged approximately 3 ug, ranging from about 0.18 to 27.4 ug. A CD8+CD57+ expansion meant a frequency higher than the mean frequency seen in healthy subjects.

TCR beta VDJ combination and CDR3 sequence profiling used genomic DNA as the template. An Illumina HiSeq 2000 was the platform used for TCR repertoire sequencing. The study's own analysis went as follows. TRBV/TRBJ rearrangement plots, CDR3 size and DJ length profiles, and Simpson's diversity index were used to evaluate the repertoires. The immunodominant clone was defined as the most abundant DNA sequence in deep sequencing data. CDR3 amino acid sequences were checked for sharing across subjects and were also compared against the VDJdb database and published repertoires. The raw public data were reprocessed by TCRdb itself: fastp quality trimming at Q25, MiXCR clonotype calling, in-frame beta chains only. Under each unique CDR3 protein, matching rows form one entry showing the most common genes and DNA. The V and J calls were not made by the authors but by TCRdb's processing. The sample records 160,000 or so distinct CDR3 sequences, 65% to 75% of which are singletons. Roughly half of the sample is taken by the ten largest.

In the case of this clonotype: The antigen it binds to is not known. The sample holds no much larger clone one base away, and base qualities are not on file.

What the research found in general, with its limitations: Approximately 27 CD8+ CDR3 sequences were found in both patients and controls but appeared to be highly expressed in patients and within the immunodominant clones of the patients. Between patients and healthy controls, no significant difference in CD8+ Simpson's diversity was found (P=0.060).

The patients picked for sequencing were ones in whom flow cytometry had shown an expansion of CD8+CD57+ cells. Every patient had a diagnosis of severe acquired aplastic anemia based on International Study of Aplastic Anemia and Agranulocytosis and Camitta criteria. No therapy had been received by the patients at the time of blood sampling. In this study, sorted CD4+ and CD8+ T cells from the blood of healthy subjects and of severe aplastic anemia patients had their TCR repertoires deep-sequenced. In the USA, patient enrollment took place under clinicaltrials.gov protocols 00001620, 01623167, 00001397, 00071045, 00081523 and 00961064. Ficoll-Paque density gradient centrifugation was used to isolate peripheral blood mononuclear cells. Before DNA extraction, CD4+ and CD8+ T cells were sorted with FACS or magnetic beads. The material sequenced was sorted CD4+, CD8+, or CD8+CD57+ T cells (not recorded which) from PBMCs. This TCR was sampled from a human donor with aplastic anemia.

The DNA sequence reads TGTGCCAGTAGAACTGGGGAACAAATGAACACTGAAGCTTTCTTT. Translated, it reads CASRTGEQMNTEAFF. The sequence is built from TRBV19 and TRBJ1-1; no D gene call is confident. Between the V and J ends, shortened by 6 bases and 0 bases respectively, the junction contains 14 bases. As encoded in the germline V gene (reference sequence), CDR1 is LNHDA while CDR2 is SQIVND. The CDR3, from cysteine to phenylalanine, totals 15 residues. The CDR3 DNA has 45 bases and is translated from base 1.